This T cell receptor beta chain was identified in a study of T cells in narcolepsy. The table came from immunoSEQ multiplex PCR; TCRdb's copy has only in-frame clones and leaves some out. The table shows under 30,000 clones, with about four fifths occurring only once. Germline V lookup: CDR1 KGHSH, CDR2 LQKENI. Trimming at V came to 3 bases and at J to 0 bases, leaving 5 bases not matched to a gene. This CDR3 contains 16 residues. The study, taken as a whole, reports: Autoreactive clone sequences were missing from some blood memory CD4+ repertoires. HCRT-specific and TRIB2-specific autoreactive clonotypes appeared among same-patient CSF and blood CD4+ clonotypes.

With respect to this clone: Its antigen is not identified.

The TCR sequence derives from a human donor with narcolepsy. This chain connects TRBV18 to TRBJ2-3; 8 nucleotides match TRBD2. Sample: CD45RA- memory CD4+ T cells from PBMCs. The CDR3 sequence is CASSPPGGASTDTQYF. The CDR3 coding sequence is TGTGCCAGCTCACCCCCGGGAGGGGCTAGCACAGATACGCAGTATTTT.